This TCR beta chain appears in the sequencing data of a study of blood T cell repertoires in COVID-19. Study-level information: The United States, Italy and Spain were the sources of the acute and convalescent COVID-19 samples. Sample material is recorded as cDNA or gDNA derived from T cells, B-cell-depleted T cells, or PBMCs.

In the original analysis: Estimation of nucleated cell counts relied on the amplification of reference gene primers. Using immunoSEQ multiplex PCR, the repertoire was profiled, and TCRdb retains in-frame clones only, with some absent. From that table come the V and J calls and clone size; the DNA was used to work out D and trimming. The top ten clones hold approximately 1.5% of a sample with roughly 120,000 clones, 65% to 85% of them seen once. CDR1 and CDR2 from the germline V gene are SGHAT and FQNNGV. The germline V and J ends were trimmed by 5 bases and 6 bases, with 13 bases remaining between them. The CDR3 contains 13 residues.

Sequenced sample: peripheral blood. This TCR was recovered from a man aged 50 to 60 with acute or convalescent COVID-19. The chain carries TRBV11-2 and TRBJ1-2; maybe TRBD1 (6 bases). In nucleotides, the CDR3 is TGTGCCAGCAGCCTAAATGGGGGCAATGGCTACACCTTC. Translation gives CASSLNGGNGYTF.